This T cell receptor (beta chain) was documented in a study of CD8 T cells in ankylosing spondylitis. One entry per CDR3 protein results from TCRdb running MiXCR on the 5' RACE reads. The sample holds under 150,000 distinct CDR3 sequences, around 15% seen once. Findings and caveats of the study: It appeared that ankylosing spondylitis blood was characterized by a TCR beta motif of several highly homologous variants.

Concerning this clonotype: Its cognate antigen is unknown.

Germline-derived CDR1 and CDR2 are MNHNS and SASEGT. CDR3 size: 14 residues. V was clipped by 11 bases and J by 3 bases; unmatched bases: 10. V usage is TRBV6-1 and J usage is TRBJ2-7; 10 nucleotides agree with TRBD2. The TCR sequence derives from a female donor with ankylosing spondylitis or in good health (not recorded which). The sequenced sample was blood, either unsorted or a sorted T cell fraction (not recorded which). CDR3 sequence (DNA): TGTGCCGGATCTAGCGGGAGTAAGTGCTACGAGCAGTACTTC. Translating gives CAGSSGSKCYEQYF.